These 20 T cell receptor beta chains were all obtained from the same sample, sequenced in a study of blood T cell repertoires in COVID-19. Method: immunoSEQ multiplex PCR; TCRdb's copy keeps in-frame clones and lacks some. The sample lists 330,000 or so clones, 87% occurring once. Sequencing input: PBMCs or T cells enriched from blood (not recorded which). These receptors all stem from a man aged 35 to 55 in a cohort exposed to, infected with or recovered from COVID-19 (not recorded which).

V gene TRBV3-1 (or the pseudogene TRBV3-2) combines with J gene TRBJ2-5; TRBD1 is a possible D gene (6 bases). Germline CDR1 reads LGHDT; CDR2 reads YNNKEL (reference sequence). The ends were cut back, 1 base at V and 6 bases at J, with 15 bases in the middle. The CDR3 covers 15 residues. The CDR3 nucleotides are TGTGCCAGCAGCCAAGGGGGGCAAGTTAGACAGACCCAGTACTTC. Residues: CASSQGGQVRQTQYF.

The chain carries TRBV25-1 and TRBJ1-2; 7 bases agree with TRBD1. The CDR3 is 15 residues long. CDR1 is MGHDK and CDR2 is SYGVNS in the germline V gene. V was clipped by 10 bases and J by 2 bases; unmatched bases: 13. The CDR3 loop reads CATYGMDRKNYGYTF. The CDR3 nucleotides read TGTGCCACCTACGGCATGGACAGGAAAAACTATGGCTACACCTTC.

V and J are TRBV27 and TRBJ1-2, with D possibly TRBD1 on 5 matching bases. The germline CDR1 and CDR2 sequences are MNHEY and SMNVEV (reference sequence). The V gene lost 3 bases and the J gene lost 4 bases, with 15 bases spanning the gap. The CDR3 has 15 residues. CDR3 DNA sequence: TGTGCCAGCAGTTTCTATTATGGGGGGAGCTATGGCTACACCTTC. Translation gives CASSFYYGGSYGYTF.

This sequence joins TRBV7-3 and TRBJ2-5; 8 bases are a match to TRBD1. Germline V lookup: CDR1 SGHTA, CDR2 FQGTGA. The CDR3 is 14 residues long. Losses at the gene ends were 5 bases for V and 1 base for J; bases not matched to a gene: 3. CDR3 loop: CASSPGTGQETQYF. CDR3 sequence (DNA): TGTGCCAGCAGCCCCGGGACAGGCCAAGAGACCCAGTACTTC.

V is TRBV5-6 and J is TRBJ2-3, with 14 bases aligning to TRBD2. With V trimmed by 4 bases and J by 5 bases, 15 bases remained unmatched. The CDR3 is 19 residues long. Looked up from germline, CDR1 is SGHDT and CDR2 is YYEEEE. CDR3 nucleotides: TGTGCCAGCAGCAGTTATTCCGGGACTAGCGGGAGTTTGTTAGATACGCAGTATTTT. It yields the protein CASSSYSGTSGSLLDTQYF.

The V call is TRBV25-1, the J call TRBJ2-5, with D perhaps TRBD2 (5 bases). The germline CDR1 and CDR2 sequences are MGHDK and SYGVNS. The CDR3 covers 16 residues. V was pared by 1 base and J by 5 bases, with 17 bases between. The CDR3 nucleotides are TGTGCCAGCAGTGAATTGGCCGGCGGGCCCGGCGAGACCCAGTACTTC. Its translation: CASSELAGGPGETQYF.

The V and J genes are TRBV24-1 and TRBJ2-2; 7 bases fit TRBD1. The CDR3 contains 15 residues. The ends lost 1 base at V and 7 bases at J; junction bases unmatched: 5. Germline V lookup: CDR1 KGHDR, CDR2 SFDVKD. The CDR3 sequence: CATSDFGQVNGELFF. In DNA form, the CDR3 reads TGTGCCACCAGTGATTTTGGACAGGTCAACGGGGAGCTGTTTTTT.

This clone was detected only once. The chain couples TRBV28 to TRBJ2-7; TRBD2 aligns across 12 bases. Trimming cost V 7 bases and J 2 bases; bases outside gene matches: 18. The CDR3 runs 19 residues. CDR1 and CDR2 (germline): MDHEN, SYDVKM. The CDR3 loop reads CASNNCGLAGRFCTYEQYF. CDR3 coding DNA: TGTGCCAGCAACAACTGCGGACTAGCGGGACGGTTTTGCACCTACGAGCAGTACTTC.

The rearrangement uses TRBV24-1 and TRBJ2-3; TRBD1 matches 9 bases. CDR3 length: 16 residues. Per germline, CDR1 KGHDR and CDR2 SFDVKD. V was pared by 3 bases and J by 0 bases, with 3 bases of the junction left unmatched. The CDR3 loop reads CATSDQTGGSTDTQYF. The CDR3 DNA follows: TGTGCCACCAGTGATCAGACAGGGGGGAGCACAGATACGCAGTATTTT.

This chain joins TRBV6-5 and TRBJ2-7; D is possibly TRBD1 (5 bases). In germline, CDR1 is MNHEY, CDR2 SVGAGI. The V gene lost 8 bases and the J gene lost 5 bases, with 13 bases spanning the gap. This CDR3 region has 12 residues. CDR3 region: CASGVQGNEQYF. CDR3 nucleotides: TGTGCCAGCGGGGTGCAGGGAAACGAGCAGTACTTC.

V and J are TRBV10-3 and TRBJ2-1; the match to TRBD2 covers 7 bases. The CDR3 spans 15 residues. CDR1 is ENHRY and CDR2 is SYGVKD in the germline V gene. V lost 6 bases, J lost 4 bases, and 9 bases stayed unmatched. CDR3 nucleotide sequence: TGTGCCATCAGCGCACTGGGCGGGAGATACAATGAGCAGTTCTTC. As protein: CAISALGGRYNEQFF.

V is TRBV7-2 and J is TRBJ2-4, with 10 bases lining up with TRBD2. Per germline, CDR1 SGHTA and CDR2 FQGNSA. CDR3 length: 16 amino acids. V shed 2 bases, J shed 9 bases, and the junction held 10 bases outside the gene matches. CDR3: CASSLSLAGGSGIQYF. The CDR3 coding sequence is TGTGCCAGCAGCTTATCGTTAGCGGGAGGCTCAGGCATTCAGTACTTC.

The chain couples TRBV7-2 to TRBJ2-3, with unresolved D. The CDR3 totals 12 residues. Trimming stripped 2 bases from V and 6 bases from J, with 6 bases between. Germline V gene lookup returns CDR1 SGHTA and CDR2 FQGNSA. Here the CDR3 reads CASSLMRDTQYF. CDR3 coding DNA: TGTGCCAGCAGCTTAATGCGGGATACGCAGTATTTT.

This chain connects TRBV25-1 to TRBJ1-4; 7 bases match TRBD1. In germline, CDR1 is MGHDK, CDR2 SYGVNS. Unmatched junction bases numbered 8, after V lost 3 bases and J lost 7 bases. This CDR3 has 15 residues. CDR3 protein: CASSEGSAGGEKLFF. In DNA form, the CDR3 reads TGTGCCAGCAGTGAGGGGTCGGCAGGGGGTGAAAAACTGTTTTTT.

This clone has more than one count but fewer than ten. The DNA for the CDR3 is TGTGCCAGTAGTGCCCACAGGGACGGCTACACCTTC. Protein sequence: CASSAHRDGYTF. V gene TRBV19 combines with J gene TRBJ1-2; D perhaps matches TRBD1 (6 bases). The V gene's germline CDR1 is LNHDA and CDR2 SQIVND (reference sequence). V was shortened by 5 bases and J by 8 bases, with 12 bases between the two germline ends. The CDR3 totals 12 residues.

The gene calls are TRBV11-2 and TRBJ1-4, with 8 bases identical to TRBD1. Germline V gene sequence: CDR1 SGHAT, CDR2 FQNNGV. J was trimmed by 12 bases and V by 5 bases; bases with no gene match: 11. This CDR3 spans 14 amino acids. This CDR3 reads CASSRDRGRVELFF. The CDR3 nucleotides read TGTGCCAGCAGCCGTGACAGGGGCCGGGTCGAACTGTTTTTT.

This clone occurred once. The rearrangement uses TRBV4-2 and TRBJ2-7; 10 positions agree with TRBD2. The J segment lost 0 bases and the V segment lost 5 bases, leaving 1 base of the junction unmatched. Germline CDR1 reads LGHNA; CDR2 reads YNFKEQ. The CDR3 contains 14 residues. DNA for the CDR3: TGTGCCAGCAGCTCTAGCGGGAGCTCCTACGAGCAGTACTTC. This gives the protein CASSSSGSSYEQYF.

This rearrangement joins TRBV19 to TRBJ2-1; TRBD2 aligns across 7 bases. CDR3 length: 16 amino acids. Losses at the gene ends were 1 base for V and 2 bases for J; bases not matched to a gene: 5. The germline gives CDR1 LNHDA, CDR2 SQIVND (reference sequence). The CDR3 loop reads CASSIGGGRTYNEQFF. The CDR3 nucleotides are TGTGCCAGTAGTATAGGGGGAGGGAGGACCTACAATGAGCAGTTCTTC.

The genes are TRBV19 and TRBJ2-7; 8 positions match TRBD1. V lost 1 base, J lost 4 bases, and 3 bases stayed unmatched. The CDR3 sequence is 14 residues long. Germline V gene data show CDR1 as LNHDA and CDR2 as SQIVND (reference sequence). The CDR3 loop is CASSIGTGPYEQYF. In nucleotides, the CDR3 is TGTGCCAGTAGTATAGGGACAGGGCCTTACGAGCAGTACTTC.

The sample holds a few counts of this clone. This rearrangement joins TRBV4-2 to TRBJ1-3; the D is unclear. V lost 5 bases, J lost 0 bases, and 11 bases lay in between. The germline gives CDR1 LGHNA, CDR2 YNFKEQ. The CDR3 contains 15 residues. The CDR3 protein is CASSARAISGNTIYF. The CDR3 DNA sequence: TGTGCCAGCAGCGCGCGGGCCATCTCTGGAAACACCATATATTTT.